Below, 9 T cell receptor beta chains from the same sample are listed, as sequenced in a study of T cells in narcolepsy. Sequencing was performed with immunoSEQ multiplex PCR; in TCRdb, only in-frame clones are kept and a portion is missing. The profile shows some 130 clones, 37% of them singletons. The antigens for these receptors are not known. The material sequenced was cultured CD8+ T cells from cerebrospinal fluid. These receptors were taken from a human donor with narcolepsy.

Within the sample, this clone is hyperexpanded (1% or more). J is TRBJ2-7 and V is TRBV10-3; D is unclear. CDR3 length: 13 residues. Trimming pared 7 bases from V and 2 bases from J, leaving 12 bases between. Germline V lookup: CDR1 ENHRY, CDR2 SYGVKD. The CDR3 nucleotides read TGTGCCATCATAGACCGTGTCACCTACGAGCAGTACTTC. This codes for CAIIDRVTYEQYF.

Comments on this clone: The junction differs from germline at one of its ends, possibly a read error. The chain couples TRBV5-1 to TRBJ1-1; the D gene is possibly TRBD1 (5 bases). Germline values: CDR1 SGHRS, CDR2 YFSETQ. The CDR3 has 14 residues. CDR3 nucleotides: TGTGCCAGCAGCTTGACAGAGTGGAACACTGAAGCTTTCTTT. Its protein product is CASSLTEWNTEAFF.

Comments on this clone: The likely explanation is a read error, given a far larger clone one base away. V gene TRBV5-6 combines with J gene TRBJ1-1; unclear D gene. The V end was cut by 1 base, the J end by 3 bases, with 10 bases between. CDR3 length: 14 amino acids. CDR1 is SGHDT, CDR2 YYEEEE, per germline. CDR3 sequence (DNA): TGTGCCAGCAGCTTGACAGAGTGGTACACTGAAGCTTTCTTT. Encoded protein: CASSLTEWYTEAFF.

This clone ranks as hyperexpanded. The sample contains more than one DNA sequence encoding this CDR3. The chain is built from TRBV27 and TRBJ2-3; 9 nucleotides match TRBD2. Germline V gives CDR1 MNHEY, CDR2 SMNVEV (reference sequence). V shed 2 bases and J 11 bases; nucleotides not matched to a gene: 11. CDR3 length equals 15 residues. Here the CDR3 reads CASSLAGGIEIQQYF. CDR3 sequence (DNA): TGTGCCAGCAGTTTAGCGGGGGGGATCGAGATACAGCAGTATTTT.

For this clone: The limits of the CDR3 on the DNA are not certain, so only TCRdb's listed CDR3 is given. This chain connects TRBV1 to TRBJ2-6. TRBV1 is noted as a pseudogene. The CDR3 totals 18 residues, both ends included. CDR3: CTSSRYRCAQSRANVLTF.

This clone has more than one count but fewer than ten. The chain has TRBV6-4 and TRBJ1-5, with D hard to call. The CDR3 has 14 residues. Germline V gene sequence: CDR1 MRHNA, CDR2 SNTAGT. Between the trimmed V and J ends, which lost 5 bases and 4 bases, there was a span of 12 bases. The CDR3 spells CASSLRTWNQPQHF. CDR3 nucleotides: TGTGCCAGCAGTCTACGGACTTGGAATCAGCCCCAGCATTTT.

By sample share, this clone is hyperexpanded. The chain couples TRBV28 to TRBJ1-5; D uncertain. The length of the CDR3 is 14 residues. Trimming removed 5 bases at V and 4 bases at J, with 12 bases between. The germline V gene encodes CDR1 MDHEN and CDR2 SYDVKM. The CDR3 protein is CASSLRTWNQPQHF. In DNA, the CDR3 is TGTGCCAGCAGTCTACGGACTTGGAATCAGCCCCAGCATTTT.

The chain links TRBV18 to TRBJ2-7; 11 bases agree with TRBD1. Germline CDR1 and CDR2: KGHSH and LQKENI. The CDR3 covers 18 residues. V dropped 6 bases and J dropped 6; count of bases not matched to a gene: 19. Here the CDR3 DNA reads TGTGCCAGCTCCCAAGAAACACCCGGACAGGGGGCGGGAGGCGAGCAGTACTTC. Translating gives CASSQETPGQGAGGEQYF. The full variable domain, with the rest looked up from reference TRBV18 and TRBJ2-7, is NAGVMQNPRHLVRRRGQEARLRCSPMKGHSHVYWYRQLPEEGLKFMVYLQKENIIDESGMPKERFSAEFPKEGPSILRIQQVVRGDSAAYFCASSQETPGQGAGGEQYFGPGTRLTVT.

In this sample, this clone turned up a few times. The chain carries TRBV29-1 and TRBJ2-1; D is unclear. This CDR3 comprises 12 residues. Per germline, CDR1 SQVTM and CDR2 ANQGSEA. V was trimmed by 3 bases and J by 0 bases, leaving 3 bases between them. The DNA of the CDR3 is TGCAGCGTTGATAGCTCCTACAATGAGCAGTTCTTC. This codes for CSVDSSYNEQFF.